Below, one TCR beta chain is given with its context. The target antigen is unknown. TCRdb reanalysed the 5' RACE reads using MiXCR and keeps one entry per CDR3 protein. The profile shows 650,000 to 750,000 distinct CDR3 sequences, around 21% of them singletons. The data originate from a study of identical twins. V was cut by 8 bases and J by 8 bases, with 12 bases left in between. The length of the CDR3 is 12 residues. Germline CDR1 and CDR2: LGHDT and YNNKEL (reference sequence). Findings and caveats of the study: Models predicted too little out-of-frame TCR alpha sharing in monozygotic twins.

The same data also contributed to another study, on T cells expressing NK-cell markers.

Sequences were obtained from PBMCs. This sequence originates from a woman younger than 35 in good health. V usage is TRBV3-1 and J usage is TRBJ2-2; D is unclear. The DNA for the CDR3 is TGTGCCAGCGAAGATGTCGGGGGGGAGCTGTTTTTT. It translates to CASEDVGGELFF.